These 2 T cell receptor beta chains were all obtained from the same sample, sequenced in a study of Ad26.COV2.S vaccination and SARS-CoV-2 variants (dated by TCRdb to about 2021). The sample's treatment or condition label is to be understood as: around 19 received Ad26.COV2.S at low or high dose, single or two shots; about 5 received placebo; per-sample allocation not given. Repertoires of vaccine and placebo recipients were sequenced from samples taken on day 63 after the first injection. Preparation of the library involved the immunoSEQ multiplex PCR assay. TCRdb retrieved this table from immuneACCESS and kept in-frame rearrangements only. Not all clones are present; in checked studies, unresolved V genes account for under half, and no reason is known for the remainder. In all, the sample holds nearly 400,000 clones, and 75% to 90% of those were seen once. Jointly, the top ten make up 1.5% to 2% of the sample.

Sequenced material: peripheral blood, taken in a trial of Ad26.COV2.S vaccine versus placebo. The source is a person between 18 and 65 years old who received the Ad26.COV2.S COVID-19 vaccine or a placebo.

V is TRBV24-1 and J is TRBJ2-3; D is uncertain. The germline V gene encodes CDR1 KGHDR and CDR2 SFDVKD. The CDR3 has 14 amino acids. With 12 bases removed from V and 1 base from J, the gap between germline ends came to 16 bases. The CDR3 DNA reads as TGTGCCGCGAGCAGAGTTGGGGGCACAGATACGCAGTATTTT. Translation: CAASRVGGTDTQYF.

This chain links TRBV25-1 with TRBJ2-1, with 14 bases that match TRBD2. J gave up 7 bases and V 4 bases, and 3 bases lay outside the gene matches. The CDR3 length is 15 residues. Germline assignment: CDR1 MGHDK and CDR2 SYGVNS. The CDR3, as DNA: TGTGCCAGCAGTGGCGGACTAGCGGGAGGTAATGAGCAGTTCTTC. Residues: CASSGGLAGGNEQFF.